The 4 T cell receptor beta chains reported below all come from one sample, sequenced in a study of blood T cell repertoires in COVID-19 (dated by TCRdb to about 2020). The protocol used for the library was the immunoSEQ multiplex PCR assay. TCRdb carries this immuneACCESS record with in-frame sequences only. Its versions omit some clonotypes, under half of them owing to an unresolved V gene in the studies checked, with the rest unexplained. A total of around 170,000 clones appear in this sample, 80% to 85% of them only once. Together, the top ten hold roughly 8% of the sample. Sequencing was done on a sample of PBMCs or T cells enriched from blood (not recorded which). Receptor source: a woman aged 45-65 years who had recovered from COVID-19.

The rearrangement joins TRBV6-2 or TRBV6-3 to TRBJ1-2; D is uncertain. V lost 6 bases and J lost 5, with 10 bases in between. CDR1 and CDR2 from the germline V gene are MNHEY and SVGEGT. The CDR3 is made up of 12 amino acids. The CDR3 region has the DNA TGTGCCAGCAGCCCCCCCTCTTATGGCTACACCTTC. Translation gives CASSPPSYGYTF.

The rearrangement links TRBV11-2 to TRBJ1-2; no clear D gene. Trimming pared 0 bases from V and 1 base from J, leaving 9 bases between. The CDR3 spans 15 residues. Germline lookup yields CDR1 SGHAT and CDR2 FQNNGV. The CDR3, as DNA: TGTGCCAGCAGCTTAGATAGCAGCCTTAACTATGGCTACACCTTC. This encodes CASSLDSSLNYGYTF. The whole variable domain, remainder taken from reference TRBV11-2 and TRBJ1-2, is EAGVAQSPRYKIIEKRQSVAFWCNPISGHATLYWYQQILGQGPKLLIQFQNNGVVDDSQLPKDRFSAERLKGVDSTLKIQPAKLEDSAVYLCASSLDSSLNYGYTFGSGTRLTVV.

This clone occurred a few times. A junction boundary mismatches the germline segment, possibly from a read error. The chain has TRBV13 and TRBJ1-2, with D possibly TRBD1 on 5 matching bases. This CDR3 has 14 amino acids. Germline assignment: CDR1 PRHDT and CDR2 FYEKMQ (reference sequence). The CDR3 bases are TGTGCCAGCAGCCTAGGGACTGAGGGCTATGGCTACACCTTC. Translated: CASSLGTEGYGYTF.

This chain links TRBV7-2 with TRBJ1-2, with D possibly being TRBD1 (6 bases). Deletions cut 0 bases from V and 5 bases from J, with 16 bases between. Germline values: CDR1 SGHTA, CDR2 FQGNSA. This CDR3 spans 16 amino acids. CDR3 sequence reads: CASSLAFNREMYGYTF. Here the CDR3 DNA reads TGTGCCAGCAGCTTAGCATTCAACAGGGAGATGTATGGCTACACCTTC.